Listed below are T cell receptor beta chains from one sample, sequenced in a study of T cell responses to AZD1222 COVID-19 vaccine. The data were produced by immunoSEQ multiplex PCR, yet TCRdb's version contains in-frame clones alone and is incomplete. The sample lists approximately 50,000 clones, over 75% occurring once. This specimen was peripheral blood, taken on day 0 of AZD1222 vaccination. Receptor source: an adult in good health. Each CDR3 is given with its conserved first and last residue. D genes are given only for firm matches. Clone sizes are given selectively: once, few, many, or a class where the clone is expanded.

CDR3 DNA | CDR3 protein | clone size | V gene | D gene | CDR3 length | J gene
TGTGCCTTATCTAGTGCACAGGGGGTTGAGCAGTTCTTC | CALSSAQGVEQFF | - | TRBV30 | TRBD1 | 13 | TRBJ2-1
TGCAGCGTTGAAGGGTCCTCAGGGAACCCCTACGAGCAGTACTTC | CSVEGSSGNPYEQYF | - | TRBV29-1 | - | 15 | TRBJ2-7
TGTGCCAGCAGCTTGGGACAGGGCTCTGGAAACACCATATATTTT | CASSLGQGSGNTIYF | - | TRBV7-6 | TRBD1 | 15 | TRBJ1-3
TGTGCCAGCAGCTCGGCACTAGCGGGAGTTCATGAGCAGTTCTTC | CASSSALAGVHEQFF | - | TRBV5-6 | TRBD2 | 15 | TRBJ2-1
TGCAGTGCTAGGGGGAGAGGTGGCTACACCTTC | CSARGRGGYTF | - | TRBV20-1 | - | 11 | TRBJ1-2
TGTGCCAGCAGCTTGGGTCAGGGGCCTACCTACGAGCAGTACTTC | CASSLGQGPTYEQYF | - | TRBV5-4 | - | 15 | TRBJ2-7
TGTGCCAGCAGCTTAGAAGGCTCAAGGGGCCTGATTGGTACGCAGTATTTT | CASSLEGSRGLIGTQYF | once | TRBV11-3 | - | 17 | TRBJ2-3
TGTGCCAGCAGCTTACCAACAGGGACCAACGAGCAGTACTTC | CASSLPTGTNEQYF | - | TRBV5-6 | - | 14 | TRBJ2-7
TGTGCCAGCAGCGAGTATTATTTCAGGGAATCGGGCTACACCTTC | CASSEYYFRESGYTF | - | TRBV7-4 | - | 15 | TRBJ1-2
TGTGCCATCAGGCGGGAACCCGACAGCACAGATACGCAGTATTTT | CAIRREPDSTDTQYF | - | TRBV10-3 | - | 15 | TRBJ2-3
TGTGCCAGCAGTCCATCGGGACAGCGAAACTATGGCTACACCTTC | CASSPSGQRNYGYTF | - | TRBV27 | TRBD1 | 15 | TRBJ1-2
TGTGCCAGCAGCCTGGGACTAGCTCTCTACGAGCAGTACTTC | CASSLGLALYEQYF | - | TRBV5-6 | TRBD2 | 14 | TRBJ2-7
TGTGCCAGCAGCTTGGTGACTAGGATTAACAATGAGCAGTTCTTC | CASSLVTRINNEQFF | - | TRBV5-4 | - | 15 | TRBJ2-1
TGTGCCAGCAGCCAAGATCAGGGTAACTATGGCTACACCTTC | CASSQDQGNYGYTF | - | TRBV3-1/TRBV3-2 | - | 14 | TRBJ1-2
TGTGCCAGCAGCGGGTATGGCAACCGCTACGAGCAGTACTTC | CASSGYGNRYEQYF | - | TRBV5-5 | - | 14 | TRBJ2-7
TGTGCCAGCAGCCAAGATCATACGTGGCCCCCGGGAGGGGAGGAGTACGAGCAGTACTTC | CASSQDHTWPPGGEEYEQYF | - | TRBV14 | TRBD2 | 20 | TRBJ2-7
TGTGCCAGCAGCTACGGCAGGGGACCCCAGCATTTT | CASSYGRGPQHF | - | TRBV12-3/TRBV12-4 | - | 12 | TRBJ1-5
TGTGCCAGCACCCGTCGCGGGAGGTTTAGCACAGATACGCAGTATTTT | CASTRRGRFSTDTQYF | - | TRBV5-4 | TRBD2 | 16 | TRBJ2-3
TGTGCCAGCAGCCAAGATTGGCGGAGGGCCGGCGCAGATACGCAGTATTTT | CASSQDWRRAGADTQYF | - | TRBV14 | - | 17 | TRBJ2-3
TGTGCCAGCAGCCCCTATGGGGTTGGAAACACCATATATTTT | CASSPYGVGNTIYF | - | TRBV6-6 | - | 14 | TRBJ1-3
TGTGCCAGCAGTCAGGACAGGAGCTCCTACAATGAGCAGTTCTTC | CASSQDRSSYNEQFF | - | TRBV6-5 | TRBD1 | 15 | TRBJ2-1
TGTGCCTGGAGCGGTACAGATTATTATGGCTACACCTTC | CAWSGTDYYGYTF | - | TRBV30 | - | 13 | TRBJ1-2
TGTGCCAGCCAAACAGGGGGCAGTCAGCCCCAGCATTTT | CASQTGGSQPQHF | once | TRBV12-3/TRBV12-4 | TRBD1 | 13 | TRBJ1-5
TGCAGTGCTAGTAAGGGGATCTACGAGCAGTACTTC | CSASKGIYEQYF | - | TRBV20-1 | - | 12 | TRBJ2-7
TGTGCCAGCAGTTCCATCAGGGGGTTTAGCACAGATACGCAGTATTTT | CASSSIRGFSTDTQYF | - | TRBV6-2/TRBV6-3 | TRBD1 | 16 | TRBJ2-3
TGTGCCAGCAGCTTAGGCAGGGCTAGCGCCTCCTACGAGCAGTACTTC | CASSLGRASASYEQYF | - | TRBV13 | - | 16 | TRBJ2-7
TGTGCCAGCAGGGAGGACCGGAGTGGAAACACCATATATTTT | CASREDRSGNTIYF | - | TRBV6-5 | - | 14 | TRBJ1-3
TGTGCCAGTAGTGTCTTTAGCGGCTCCCAAGAGACCCAGTACTTC | CASSVFSGSQETQYF | - | TRBV19 | - | 15 | TRBJ2-5
TGCGCCAGCAGCTTGGCAAGTGCTAGCACAGATACGCAGTATTTT | CASSLASASTDTQYF | - | TRBV5-1 | - | 15 | TRBJ2-3
TGTGCCAGTAGGCTTCTAGCGGGTGAAGCCTACGAGCAGTACTTC | CASRLLAGEAYEQYF | - | TRBV19 | TRBD2 | 15 | TRBJ2-7
TGCAGCGTTAGAACAGCGACTAGCGGGAGAAGCGGGGAGCTGTTTTTT | CSVRTATSGRSGELFF | - | TRBV29-1 | TRBD2 | 16 | TRBJ2-2
TGCGCCAGCAGTCAATCGGGACTAGATAGGGTCTCCTACGAGCAGTACTTC | CASSQSGLDRVSYEQYF | - | TRBV23-1 | TRBD2 | 17 | TRBJ2-7
TGTGCCAGTCTTAGCGGGATAAATGAGCAGTTCTTC | CASLSGINEQFF | - | TRBV6-5 | TRBD2 | 12 | TRBJ2-1
TGTGCCACCAGCAGAGTAACAGGCCTCTCTGGAAACACCATATATTTT | CATSRVTGLSGNTIYF | - | TRBV15 | - | 16 | TRBJ1-3
TGTGCCAGTAGTAAAGGGACAGGGGGCGTTTCTGGGGCCTACGAGCAGTACTTC | CASSKGTGGVSGAYEQYF | - | TRBV19 | TRBD1 | 18 | TRBJ2-7
TGTGCCAGCAGTCACAGCGGCGGGAGTAGCTCCTACAATGAGCAGTTCTTC | CASSHSGGSSSYNEQFF | - | TRBV7-2 | TRBD2 | 17 | TRBJ2-1
TGTGCCAGCAGCTTGGAGCCGGGGGCATTTGAAAAACTGTTTTTT | CASSLEPGAFEKLFF | few | TRBV5-6 | - | 15 | TRBJ1-4
TGTGCCAGCAGTCGACAGGGCCTAGACAATCAGCCCCAGCATTTT | CASSRQGLDNQPQHF | - | TRBV6-5 | TRBD1 | 15 | TRBJ1-5
TGTGCCAGCAAGGGGCAGCGGGTTTCCACTGAAGCTTTCTTT | CASKGQRVSTEAFF | once | TRBV2 | - | 14 | TRBJ1-1
TGTGCCAGCAGTCCCTCGCAGGGCTATAATTCACCCCTCCACTTT | CASSPSQGYNSPLHF | - | TRBV2 | - | 15 | TRBJ1-6
TGTGCCAGCAGTTACCCGAGGGAGTGGAACACTGAAGCTTTCTTT | CASSYPREWNTEAFF | - | TRBV6-2/TRBV6-3 | - | 15 | TRBJ1-1
TGTGCCAGCAGGGGGGGCTACGAGCAGTACTTC | CASRGGYEQYF | - | TRBV27 | - | 11 | TRBJ2-7
TGTGCCAGCAGCCCTACCGACGGTAGCTCCTACAATGAGCAGTTCTTC | CASSPTDGSSYNEQFF | - | TRBV7-7 | - | 16 | TRBJ2-1
TGTGCCAGCAGTTTAACCCAGGATGGCAATCAGCCCCAGCATTTT | CASSLTQDGNQPQHF | - | TRBV6-5 | - | 15 | TRBJ1-5
TGTGCCAGCAGCTTAGGCAGGTACTCTGGAAACACCATATATTTT | CASSLGRYSGNTIYF | once | TRBV13 | - | 15 | TRBJ1-3
TGCAGCGTTGAAGTACAAGAGACCCAGTACTTC | CSVEVQETQYF | - | TRBV29-1 | - | 11 | TRBJ2-5
TGTGCCAGCAGTGGCCTCCGGGACAAAGGATACAATGAGCAGTTCTTC | CASSGLRDKGYNEQFF | - | TRBV27 | - | 16 | TRBJ2-1
TGCGCCAGCAGCCACCTACAGGGTTCGGAAGCTTTCTTT | CASSHLQGSEAFF | - | TRBV4-3 | - | 13 | TRBJ1-1
TGTGCCAGCAGCTTTACGGGGATGGGGCCTGAAGCTTTCTTT | CASSFTGMGPEAFF | - | TRBV5-6 | - | 14 | TRBJ1-1
TGTGCCAGCAGCCAGGCCTCGGGGAAAAGAGGAGCTTTCTTT | CASSQASGKRGAFF | - | TRBV3-1/TRBV3-2 | - | 14 | TRBJ1-1
TGTGCCAGCACCCTAGGCGGGCAGCGGTCATCACCCCTCCACTTT | CASTLGGQRSSPLHF | few | TRBV6-5 | - | 15 | TRBJ1-6
TGCAGCGTCGGTCCCTCACTCCGCAATGAGCAGTTCTTC | CSVGPSLRNEQFF | - | TRBV29-1 | - | 13 | TRBJ2-1
TGTGCCAGCAGCTTCTCTAGCGGGAGGGCGATTAACACCGGGGAGCTGTTTTTT | CASSFSSGRAINTGELFF | once | TRBV5-5 | TRBD2 | 18 | TRBJ2-2
TGTGCCAGCAGTGAAGTATACAGAAACACTGAAGCTTTCTTT | CASSEVYRNTEAFF | - | TRBV6-1 | - | 14 | TRBJ1-1
TGTGCCAGCAGCCAAGGAGGCGGCCCTAGCACAGATACGCAGTATTTT | CASSQGGGPSTDTQYF | - | TRBV3-1/TRBV3-2 | - | 16 | TRBJ2-3
TGTGCCAGCAGCTTGAGGACAGGGGGCGTAAATGGAGATACGCAGTATTTT | CASSLRTGGVNGDTQYF | - | TRBV5-6 | TRBD1 | 17 | TRBJ2-3